The 25 T cell receptor beta chains below all came from one sample that was sequenced in a study of shared clonotypes between healthy human individuals. Only in-frame clones appear in the TCRdb table, and some are missing; sequencing was by immunoSEQ multiplex PCR. The sample records a few million clones, just over 90% being singletons. The sequenced sample consisted of naive CD4+ T cells from PBMCs. Documented subset: CD45RA+ positively selected. The receptor source for this set is a young man in good health. Some clones in this sample may be carry-over from other donors' samples.

V usage is TRBV27 and J usage is TRBJ2-7; TRBD2 matches 11 bases. V trimming: 5 bases; J trimming: 7 bases; junction bases outside the gene matches: 7. Germline V gene sequence: CDR1 MNHEY, CDR2 SMNVEV (reference sequence). The CDR3 runs 14 residues. CDR3 coding DNA: TGTGCCAGCAGTCCCCGACTAGCGGGACGGGAGCAGTACTTC. It specifies CASSPRLAGREQYF.

The rearrangement links TRBV13 to TRBJ2-5; D gene unclear. Deletions cut 0 bases from V and 1 base from J, with 9 bases between. This CDR3 has 15 residues. Germline V CDR1 and CDR2: PRHDT, FYEKMQ (reference sequence). The CDR3 sequence is CASSLGRGTQETQYF. CDR3 bases: TGTGCCAGCAGCTTAGGCCGAGGTACCCAAGAGACCCAGTACTTC.

In DNA form, the CDR3 reads TGCGCCAGCAGCCAAGACTCACTAGCGGGCTCCTACAATGAGCAGTTCTTC. Its translation is CASSQDSLAGSYNEQFF. This sequence joins TRBV4-1 and TRBJ2-1, with 9 bases aligning to TRBD2. Germline values: CDR1 MGHRA, CDR2 YSYEKL. With 0 bases clipped from V and 0 bases from J, the junction kept 3 bases outside the gene matches. The CDR3 runs 17 residues.

This chain uses TRBV27 with TRBJ2-7, with TRBD2 identical over 7 bases. This CDR3 spans 15 amino acids. Germline values: CDR1 MNHEY, CDR2 SMNVEV (reference sequence). Unmatched junction bases numbered 13, after V lost 5 bases and J lost 6 bases. CDR3 sequence: CASSTDPGGSLEQYF. In DNA form, the CDR3 reads TGTGCCAGCAGTACTGACCCCGGGGGGAGCCTCGAGCAGTACTTC.

The chain carries TRBV28 and TRBJ2-5; D remains ambiguous. Trimming removed 6 bases at V and 2 bases at J, with 19 bases between. The CDR3 runs to 16 residues. In germline, CDR1 is MDHEN, CDR2 SYDVKM. CDR3 nucleotides: TGTGCCAGCAGAGGCGGTTTTATTGCGGAGCAAGAGACCCAGTACTTC. This gives the protein CASRGGFIAEQETQYF.

The CDR3 region has the DNA TGTGCCAGTAGTCGTACAGGGTCCGGGGAGCTGTTTTTT. This sequence encodes CASSRTGSGELFF. The V gene is TRBV6-4, the J gene TRBJ2-2; tentative D call: TRBD1 (6 bases). V was clipped by 9 bases and J by 6 bases, with 14 bases between them. The CDR3 length is 13 residues. Germline-derived CDR1 and CDR2 are MRHNA and SNTAGT.

As for this clone: Other nucleotide sequences from this sample produce the same CDR3. The V gene is TRBV7-9, the J gene TRBJ1-1; D is unresolved. Trimming shortened V by 3 bases and J by 1 base, and 6 bases separated the two germline ends. The CDR3 consists of 13 residues. Per the germline V gene, CDR1 is SEHNR and CDR2 is FQNEAQ (reference sequence). CDR3 sequence: CASSFGENTEAFF. As DNA, the CDR3 is TGTGCCAGCAGCTTTGGTGAGAACACTGAAGCTTTCTTT.

The sample holds a few counts of this clone. V usage is TRBV6-6 and J usage is TRBJ2-2; D is ambiguous. The CDR3 consists of 11 residues. Trimming took off 2 bases at V and 6 bases at J, with 1 base between the two ends. Germline V gene sequence: CDR1 MNHNY, CDR2 SVGAGI (reference sequence). For the CDR3, the DNA is TGTGCCAGCAGTTACGCCGGGGAGCTGTTTTTT. Amino acid sequence: CASSYAGELFF.

V usage is TRBV5-1 and J usage is TRBJ2-1; unclear D gene. Per the germline V gene, CDR1 is SGHRS and CDR2 is YFSETQ. V gave up 4 bases and J gave up 2 bases, with 13 bases separating them. The CDR3 contains 15 residues. The CDR3 nucleotides read TGCGCCAGCAGCCGAGCCGGTACCCCCTACAATGAGCAGTTCTTC. As protein: CASSRAGTPYNEQFF.

The V gene is TRBV13, the J gene TRBJ2-5; D remains ambiguous. The CDR3 is made up of 11 amino acids. Germline CDR1 reads PRHDT; CDR2 reads FYEKMQ (reference sequence). V lost 5 bases and J lost 5, with 6 bases in between. The CDR3 nucleotides are TGTGCCAGCAGCGCCCGGGAGACCCAGTACTTC. As protein: CASSARETQYF.

In this sample, this clone turned up a few times. The chain has TRBV4-3 and TRBJ2-2; D possibly matches TRBD1 or TRBD2 (5 bases each). Trimming took 5 bases from V and 2 from J, leaving 12 bases between them. CDR1 is LGHNA, CDR2 YSLEER, per germline. The CDR3 totals 15 residues. The CDR3 nucleotides read TGCGCCAGCAGCGTCGGGACCCTCAACACCGGGGAGCTGTTTTTT. This codes for CASSVGTLNTGELFF.

The chain joins TRBV30 to TRBJ2-7; maybe TRBD2 (5 bases). The CDR3 runs 16 residues. Germline V gives CDR1 GTSNPN, CDR2 SVGIG (reference sequence). V was trimmed by 5 bases and J by 4 bases, leaving 24 bases between them. The CDR3 nucleotides read TGTGCCTGGGGACCCCCCCGACCGGGAATAATATACGAGCAGTACTTC. It translates to CAWGPPRPGIIYEQYF.

This sequence joins TRBV2 and TRBJ2-7; D may match TRBD1 or TRBD2 (6 bases each). Germline V gene data show CDR1 as SNHLY and CDR2 as FYNNEI. The CDR3 covers 12 residues. V shed 8 bases and J shed 5 bases, with 13 bases lying between them. CDR3 DNA sequence: TGTGCCAGCGGCAGGGGAGGCGACGAGCAGTACTTC. It translates to CASGRGGDEQYF.

The chain recombines TRBV7-2 with TRBJ2-7; unclear D gene. The CDR3 runs to 11 residues. Trimming took 5 bases from V and 8 from J, leaving 10 bases between them. Germline V gene lookup returns CDR1 SGHTA and CDR2 FQGNSA. The DNA of the CDR3 is TGTGCCAGCAGCCTCGGACCCAAGCAGTACTTC. Protein sequence: CASSLGPKQYF.

This chain connects TRBV2 to TRBJ2-7, with D maybe TRBD1 (6 bases). Germline V gene sequence: CDR1 SNHLY, CDR2 FYNNEI. V was shortened by 0 bases and J by 2 bases, with 17 bases between the two germline ends. This CDR3 is 17 amino acids long. CDR3 in amino acids: CASSEAPGQPRAYEQYF. The CDR3 DNA is TGTGCCAGCAGTGAAGCGCCAGGACAGCCCCGGGCCTACGAGCAGTACTTC.

V and J are TRBV15 and TRBJ1-5; no definite D call. Germline CDR1 LNHNV, CDR2 YYDKDF (reference sequence). Between the trimmed V and J ends, which lost 1 base and 0 bases, there was a span of 10 bases. This CDR3 comprises 16 residues. The CDR3 region has the DNA TGTGCCACCAGCAGAGGGGCCGGGCATAGCAATCAGCCCCAGCATTTT. Its protein is CATSRGAGHSNQPQHF.

The rearrangement links TRBV28 to TRBJ1-1; D possibly corresponds to TRBD1 (6 bases). This CDR3 contains 15 residues. V lost 3 bases and J lost 2, with 13 bases in between. Looked up from germline, CDR1 is MDHEN and CDR2 is SYDVKM. The CDR3 is CASSFGGATNTEAFF. CDR3 nucleotide sequence: TGTGCCAGCAGTTTCGGGGGGGCCACAAACACTGAAGCTTTCTTT.

This clone has just a few counts. The V gene is TRBV25-1, the J gene TRBJ1-1; D call uncertain. Germline CDR1 reads MGHDK; CDR2 reads SYGVNS. The CDR3 spans 13 residues. Trimming took 4 bases from V and 7 from J, leaving 13 bases between them. CDR3 in DNA: TGTGCCAGCAGTGGATACGGGGTTTATGAAGCTTTCTTT. Protein sequence: CASSGYGVYEAFF.

V gene TRBV15 combines with J gene TRBJ2-5; D is ambiguous. Germline values: CDR1 LNHNV, CDR2 YYDKDF (reference sequence). The ends were cut back, 2 bases at V and 0 bases at J, with 13 bases in the middle. This CDR3 comprises 16 residues. The CDR3 DNA reads TGTGCCACCAGCAGACCTATCGAGCGAAACCAAGAGACCCAGTACTTC. The encoded protein is CATSRPIERNQETQYF. Full variable domain (missing parts from reference TRBV15 and TRBJ2-5): DAMVIQNPRYQVTQFGKPVTLSCSQTLNHNVMYWYQQKSSQAPKLLFHYYDKDFNNEADTPDNFQSRRPNTSFCFLDIRSPGLGDTAMYLCATSRPIERNQETQYFGPGTRLLVL.

The J gene is TRBJ1-1, the V gene TRBV28, with no clear D. From germline, CDR1 is MDHEN and CDR2 SYDVKM. This CDR3 contains 12 residues. Trimming stripped 2 bases from V and 11 bases from J, with 12 bases between. The CDR3 protein is CASSLQAQPAFF. The CDR3, as DNA: TGTGCCAGCAGTTTACAGGCCCAGCCGGCTTTCTTT. The variable domain in full, completed from reference TRBV28 and TRBJ1-1, reads DVKVTQSSRYLVKRTGEKVFLECVQDMDHENMFWYRQDPGLGLRLIYFSYDVKMKEKGDIPEGYSVSREKKERFSLILESASTNQTSMYLCASSLQAQPAFFGQGTRLTVV.

The chain couples TRBV30 to TRBJ1-6; TRBD1 agrees at 7 bases. This CDR3 is 13 amino acids long. With 4 bases clipped from V and 4 bases from J, the junction kept 1 base outside the gene matches. Germline V CDR1 and CDR2: GTSNPN, SVGIG (reference sequence). CDR3 DNA: TGTGCCTGGAAGGGACAGTATAATTCACCCCTCCACTTT. Translating it yields CAWKGQYNSPLHF.

This sequence joins TRBV4-2 and TRBJ2-5, with a tentative D call TRBD2 (6 bases). Looked up from germline, CDR1 is LGHNA and CDR2 is YNFKEQ. The CDR3 has 14 amino acids. V was clipped by 4 bases and J by 4 bases, with 13 bases between them. The CDR3 region has the DNA TGTGCCAGCAGCCCTTATACGGAGGGAGAGACCCAGTACTTC. It translates to CASSPYTEGETQYF.

The chain has TRBV2 and TRBJ2-1; the D call may be TRBD1 or TRBD2 (7 bases each). Trimming shortened V by 5 bases and J by 9 bases, and 17 bases separated the two germline ends. CDR1 and CDR2 (germline): SNHLY, FYNNEI. The CDR3 loop spans 14 amino acids. In DNA, the CDR3 is TGTGCCAGCAGTCCTCAGGGGGGGGAAGGTGAGCAGTTCTTC. It specifies CASSPQGGEGEQFF.

The gene calls are TRBV10-3 and TRBJ2-6, with no clear D. The ends were cut back, 6 bases at V and 2 bases at J, with 8 bases in the middle. From germline, CDR1 is ENHRY and CDR2 SYGVKD. The CDR3 extends over 14 amino acids. CDR3 protein: CAISAAAGANVLTF. The CDR3 nucleotides are TGTGCCATCAGCGCGGCGGCTGGGGCCAACGTCCTGACTTTC.

The chain employs TRBV5-1 and TRBJ2-3; D is perhaps TRBD1 (6 bases). V was cut by 3 bases and J by 0 bases, with 14 bases left in between. Germline V gene lookup returns CDR1 SGHRS and CDR2 YFSETQ. The CDR3 length is 16 residues. The CDR3 sequence: CASSSYRASSTDTQYF. The CDR3 DNA is TGCGCCAGCAGCTCCTACAGGGCGTCCAGCACAGATACGCAGTATTTT. The whole variable domain, remainder taken from reference TRBV5-1 and TRBJ2-3, is KAGVTQTPRYLIKTRGQQVTLSCSPISGHRSVSWYQQTPGQGLQFLFEYFSETQRNKGNFPGRFSGRQFSNSRSEMNVSTLELGDSALYLCASSSYRASSTDTQYFGPGTRLTVL.